These 19 T cell receptor beta chains were sequenced from one sample in a study of T cell repertoires in cytomegalovirus infection. MiXCR, applied by TCRdb to the reads, yields one record per CDR3 protein. The sample consists of hundreds of thousands of distinct CDR3 sequences, 15% to 20% of them appearing once. The sequencing input was PBMCs. These TCRs come from a human donor in good health (CMV status not recorded). Some clones in this sample may be carry-over from other donors' samples.

J is TRBJ1-3 and V is TRBV12-3 or TRBV12-4; possibly TRBD1 for D (6 bases). Trimming stripped 6 bases from V and 7 bases from J, with 16 bases between. The CDR3 totals 14 residues. In nucleotides, the CDR3 is TGTGCCAGCAGATCAACAGGGTTCGGGAACACCATATATTTT. Its protein is CASRSTGFGNTIYF.

This clonotype was seen at least ten times. CDR3 residues: CASSLDYRVSSYNEQFF. The CDR3 coding sequence is TGTGCCAGCAGCTTAGATTACCGGGTTAGCTCCTACAATGAGCAGTTCTTC. The chain links TRBV11-3 to TRBJ2-1; no clear D gene. The CDR3 is made up of 17 amino acids. The ends were cut back, 0 bases at V and 0 bases at J, with 12 bases in the middle. Germline V CDR1 and CDR2: SGHNT, YENEEA.

This chain connects TRBV28 to TRBJ1-1; D ambiguous. Germline V gene lookup returns CDR1 MDHEN and CDR2 SYDVKM. Trimming removed 3 bases at V and 8 bases at J, with 7 bases between. The CDR3 covers 11 residues. CDR3 in DNA: TGTGCCAGCAGTTTGTTGAGGGAAGCTTTCTTT. Its translation: CASSLLREAFF.

This clonotype was recorded at least ten times. This chain uses TRBV2 with TRBJ1-1; D remains unclear. Trimming cost V 5 bases and J 0 bases, with 4 bases left between them. Germline V gene lookup returns CDR1 SNHLY and CDR2 FYNNEI. The CDR3 consists of 12 residues. CDR3 amino acids: CASSPMNTEAFF. CDR3 nucleotide sequence: TGTGCCAGCAGTCCCATGAACACTGAAGCTTTCTTT.

The chain joins TRBV20-1 to TRBJ1-2; unclear D gene. Germline V gene sequence: CDR1 DFQATT, CDR2 SNEGSKA (reference sequence). This CDR3 is built from 11 residues. V was shortened by 6 bases and J by 3 bases, with 8 bases between the two germline ends. The CDR3: CSARTDYGYTF. CDR3 DNA sequence: TGCAGTGCCAGGACGGACTATGGCTACACCTTC.

This clonotype was seen more than once but under ten times. This chain joins TRBV20-1 and TRBJ1-4; possibly TRBD1 for D (5 bases). This CDR3 comprises 14 residues. CDR1 and CDR2 (germline): DFQATT, SNEGSKA (reference sequence). V lost 5 bases, J lost 8 bases, and 18 bases lay in between. In DNA, the CDR3 is TGCAGTGCTGGAGGGACTGCGGCAGGCGAAAAACTGTTTTTT. Its translation is CSAGGTAAGEKLFF.

This clonotype was observed a handful of times. In nucleotides, the CDR3 is TGTGCCAGCAGCTTAGGGCGGGTCTTGGAGCCCCAGCATTTT. Translated, it gives CASSLGRVLEPQHF. The chain links TRBV7-9 to TRBJ1-5; D is ambiguous. CDR1 and CDR2 (germline): SEHNR, FQNEAQ (reference sequence). The V gene lost 1 base and the J gene lost 8 bases, with 12 bases spanning the gap. The CDR3 runs to 14 residues.

The chain carries TRBV28 and TRBJ2-1, with no clear D. Germline CDR1 and CDR2: MDHEN and SYDVKM. V lost 5 bases and J 4 bases, leaving 6 bases between the germline ends. The CDR3 is 12 residues long. The CDR3 region has the DNA TGTGCCAGCAGTACGTCTTACAATGAGCAGTTCTTC. This translates into CASSTSYNEQFF.

This clonotype turned up a few times. The V call is TRBV4-1, the J call TRBJ2-7; D is unclear. The CDR3 consists of 13 residues. The germline V gene encodes CDR1 MGHRA and CDR2 YSYEKL. The germline V and J ends were trimmed by 3 bases and 7 bases, with 13 bases remaining between them. The CDR3 region has the DNA TGCGCCAGCAGCCAGAGCTTCCTGGGAGAGCAGTACTTC. Residues: CASSQSFLGEQYF.

This clonotype was seen a few times. The DNA of the CDR3 is TGTGCCAGCGACCCCGGGACACTAAATTCACCCCTCCACTTT. Its protein is CASDPGTLNSPLHF. The chain combines TRBV28 with TRBJ1-6, with D possibly TRBD1 on 6 matching bases. Deletions cut 8 bases from V and 7 bases from J, with 15 bases between. The CDR3 is 14 residues long. Germline assignment: CDR1 MDHEN and CDR2 SYDVKM.

The sample holds a few counts of this clonotype. The chain recombines TRBV7-3 with TRBJ2-2, with 10 bases identical to TRBD1. This CDR3 comprises 16 residues. V shed 2 bases and J 4 bases; nucleotides not matched to a gene: 4. Germline V CDR1 and CDR2: SGHTA, FQGTGA. CDR3 coding DNA: TGTGCCAGCAGCTTATCGGGACAGGGGCTCACCGGGGAGCTGTTTTTT. Protein: CASSLSGQGLTGELFF.

The sample holds a few counts of this clonotype. In DNA, the CDR3 is TGTGCCATCAGTGAGTTCCGGGACAGGGTTTTCGATGGCTACACCTTC. Its protein is CAISEFRDRVFDGYTF. V usage is TRBV10-3 and J usage is TRBJ1-2, with 9 positions matching TRBD1. V shed 1 base and J 6 bases; nucleotides not matched to a gene: 9. The CDR3 covers 16 residues. Germline V gives CDR1 ENHRY, CDR2 SYGVKD.

This clonotype was picked up many times. This sequence joins TRBV6-2 or TRBV6-3 and TRBJ2-2, with 9 bases aligning to TRBD2. CDR1 is MNHEY and CDR2 is SVGEGT in the germline V gene. V lost 7 bases to trimming and J lost 3 bases; unmatched junction nucleotides: 0. This CDR3 region has 13 residues. The CDR3 nucleotides read TGTGCCAGCACTAGCGGGGACACCGGGGAGCTGTTTTTT. This codes for CASTSGDTGELFF.

Only a few counts were recorded for this clonotype. This chain links TRBV5-1 with TRBJ2-7, with TRBD1 as a possible D gene (5 bases). This CDR3 is built from 13 residues. Germline CDR1 is SGHRS and CDR2 is YFSETQ. Trimming shortened V by 2 bases and J by 2 bases, and 8 bases separated the two germline ends. Written as DNA, the CDR3 is TGCGCCAGCAGCTTCCAGGGTGCCTACGAGCAGTACTTC. It codes for CASSFQGAYEQYF.

This clonotype was recorded at least ten times. CDR3: CASSRGQDTEAFF. DNA for the CDR3: TGTGCCAGTAGCCGGGGACAGGACACTGAAGCTTTCTTT. The rearrangement joins TRBV19 to TRBJ1-1, with TRBD1 identical over 8 bases. V gave up 6 bases and J gave up 3 bases; unmatched junction bases: 3. Germline lookup yields CDR1 LNHDA and CDR2 SQIVND (reference sequence). The CDR3 sequence is 13 residues long.

Many counts were recorded for this clonotype. The J gene is TRBJ2-5, the V gene TRBV7-2; 10 bases match TRBD1. Trimming cost V 5 bases and J 2 bases; bases outside gene matches: 8. Germline assignment: CDR1 SGHTA and CDR2 FQGNSA. The length of the CDR3 is 16 residues. CDR3 protein: CASSDMGQGIQETQYF. The CDR3 region has the DNA TGTGCCAGCAGCGACATGGGACAGGGGATTCAAGAGACCCAGTACTTC.

The chain is built from TRBV29-1 and TRBJ1-2, with 7 bases that match TRBD1. With 4 bases clipped from V and 6 bases from J, the junction kept 5 bases outside the gene matches. This CDR3 is 12 amino acids long. Per germline, CDR1 SQVTM and CDR2 ANQGSEA. CDR3 region: CSVGRGLDGYTF. Written as DNA, the CDR3 is TGCAGCGTTGGAAGGGGGCTGGATGGCTACACCTTC.

The chain uses TRBV28 and TRBJ1-6; D unresolved. The CDR3 totals 13 residues. Germline V CDR1 and CDR2: MDHEN, SYDVKM. In nucleotides, the CDR3 is TGTGCTTCGCTTCTGGTTGCTGATCCACCCCTCCACTTT. Translating gives CASLLVADPPLHF.

This clonotype came up many times. In DNA, the CDR3 is TGTGCCAGCAGCTCGGGACCAGCTTTTTGGGACACTGAAGCTTTCTTT. Encoded protein: CASSSGPAFWDTEAFF. The chain uses TRBV11-2 and TRBJ1-1, with TRBD1 as a possible D gene (5 bases). Per germline, CDR1 SGHAT and CDR2 FQNNGV. The CDR3 is made up of 16 amino acids. Trimming cost V 4 bases and J 3 bases, with 18 bases left between them.